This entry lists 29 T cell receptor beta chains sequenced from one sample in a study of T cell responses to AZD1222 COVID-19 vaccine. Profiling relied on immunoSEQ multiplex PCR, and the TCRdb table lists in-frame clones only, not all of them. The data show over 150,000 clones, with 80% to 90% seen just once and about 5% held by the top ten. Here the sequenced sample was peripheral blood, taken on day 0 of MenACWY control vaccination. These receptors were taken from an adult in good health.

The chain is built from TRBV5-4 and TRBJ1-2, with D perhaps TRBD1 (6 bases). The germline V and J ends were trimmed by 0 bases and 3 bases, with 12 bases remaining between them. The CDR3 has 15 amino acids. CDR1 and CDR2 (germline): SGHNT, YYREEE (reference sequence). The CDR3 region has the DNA TGTGCCAGCAGCTTGGGAGTGGACAGATACTATGGCTACACCTTC. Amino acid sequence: CASSLGVDRYYGYTF.

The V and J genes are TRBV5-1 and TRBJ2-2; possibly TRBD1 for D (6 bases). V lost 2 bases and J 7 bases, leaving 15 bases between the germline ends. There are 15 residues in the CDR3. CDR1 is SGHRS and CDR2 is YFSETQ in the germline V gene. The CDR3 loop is CASSLSRGSDGELFF. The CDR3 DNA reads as TGCGCCAGCAGCTTATCAAGGGGGAGTGACGGGGAGCTGTTTTTT. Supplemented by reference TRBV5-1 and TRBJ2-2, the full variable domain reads KAGVTQTPRYLIKTRGQQVTLSCSPISGHRSVSWYQQTPGQGLQFLFEYFSETQRNKGNFPGRFSGRQFSNSRSEMNVSTLELGDSALYLCASSLSRGSDGELFFGEGSRLTVL.

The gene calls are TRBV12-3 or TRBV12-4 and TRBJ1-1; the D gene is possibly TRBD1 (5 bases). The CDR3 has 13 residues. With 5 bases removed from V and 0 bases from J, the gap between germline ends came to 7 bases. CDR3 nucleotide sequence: TGTGCCAGCAGTCCGACAGTGAACACTGAAGCTTTCTTT. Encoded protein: CASSPTVNTEAFF.

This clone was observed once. The CDR3 DNA reads as TGTGCCAGCACCGGGAAACCTATACAAGAGACCCAGTACTTC. It encodes CASTGKPIQETQYF. The chain uses TRBV6-6 and TRBJ2-5; tentatively, D is TRBD2 (5 bases). The CDR3 spans 14 residues. V lost 7 bases, J lost 2 bases, and 14 bases lay in between. Germline V gene lookup returns CDR1 MNHNY and CDR2 SVGAGI (reference sequence).

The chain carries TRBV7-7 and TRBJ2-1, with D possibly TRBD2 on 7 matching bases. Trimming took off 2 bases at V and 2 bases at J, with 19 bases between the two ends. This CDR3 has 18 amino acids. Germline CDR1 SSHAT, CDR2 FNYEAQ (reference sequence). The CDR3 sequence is CASSLSVGGPVPYNEQFF. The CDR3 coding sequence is TGTGCCAGCAGCTTATCTGTGGGGGGGCCGGTCCCCTACAATGAGCAGTTCTTC.

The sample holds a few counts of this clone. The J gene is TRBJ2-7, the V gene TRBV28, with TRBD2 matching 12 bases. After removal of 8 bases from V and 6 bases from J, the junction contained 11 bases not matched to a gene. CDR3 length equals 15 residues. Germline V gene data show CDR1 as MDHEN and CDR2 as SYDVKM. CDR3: CASGSSGRGTVEQYF. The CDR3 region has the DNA TGTGCCAGCGGTTCTAGCGGGAGGGGGACGGTCGAGCAGTACTTC.

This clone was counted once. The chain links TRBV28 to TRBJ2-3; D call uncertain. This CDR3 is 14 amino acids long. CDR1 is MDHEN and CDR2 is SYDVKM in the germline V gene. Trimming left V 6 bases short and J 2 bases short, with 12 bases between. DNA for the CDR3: TGTGCCAGCAGATTCCCTAGGGACACAGATACGCAGTATTTT. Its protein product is CASRFPRDTDTQYF.

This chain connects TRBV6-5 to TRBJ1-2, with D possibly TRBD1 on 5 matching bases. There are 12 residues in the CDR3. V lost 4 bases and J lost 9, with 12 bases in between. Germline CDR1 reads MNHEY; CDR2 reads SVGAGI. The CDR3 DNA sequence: TGTGCCAGCAGTTTGGGACCGGGGAGCTACACCTTC. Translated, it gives CASSLGPGSYTF.

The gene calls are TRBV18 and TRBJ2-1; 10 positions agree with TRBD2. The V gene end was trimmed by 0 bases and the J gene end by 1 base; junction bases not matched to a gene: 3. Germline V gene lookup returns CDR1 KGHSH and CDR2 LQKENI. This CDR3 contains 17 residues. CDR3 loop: CASSPPAGGISYNEQFF. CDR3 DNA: TGTGCCAGCTCACCACCAGCGGGGGGGATATCCTACAATGAGCAGTTCTTC. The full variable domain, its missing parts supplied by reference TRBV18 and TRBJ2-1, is NAGVMQNPRHLVRRRGQEARLRCSPMKGHSHVYWYRQLPEEGLKFMVYLQKENIIDESGMPKERFSAEFPKEGPSILRIQQVVRGDSAAYFCASSPPAGGISYNEQFFGPGTRLTVL.

The CDR3 DNA sequence: TGTGCCAGCAGCCAAGGGGGACAGGGTGTTTACGAGCAGTACTTC. Amino acids: CASSQGGQGVYEQYF. V is TRBV14 and J is TRBJ2-7; 9 bases fit TRBD1. The ends lost 1 base at V and 4 bases at J; junction bases unmatched: 5. Germline V gives CDR1 SGHDN, CDR2 FVKESK. The CDR3 consists of 15 residues.

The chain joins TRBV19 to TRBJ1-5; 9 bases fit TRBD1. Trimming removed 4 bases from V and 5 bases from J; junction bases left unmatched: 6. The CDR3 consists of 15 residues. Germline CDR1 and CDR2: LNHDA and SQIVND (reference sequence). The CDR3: CASSNGQGRDQPQHF. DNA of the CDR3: TGTGCCAGTAGTAACGGACAGGGGAGGGATCAGCCCCAGCATTTT.

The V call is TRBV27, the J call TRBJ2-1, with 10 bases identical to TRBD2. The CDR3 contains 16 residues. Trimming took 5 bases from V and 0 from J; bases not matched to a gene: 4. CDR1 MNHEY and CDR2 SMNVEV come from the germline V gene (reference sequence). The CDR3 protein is CASSASGGRSYNEQFF. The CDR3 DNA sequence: TGTGCCAGCAGTGCTAGCGGGGGCCGCTCCTACAATGAGCAGTTCTTC.

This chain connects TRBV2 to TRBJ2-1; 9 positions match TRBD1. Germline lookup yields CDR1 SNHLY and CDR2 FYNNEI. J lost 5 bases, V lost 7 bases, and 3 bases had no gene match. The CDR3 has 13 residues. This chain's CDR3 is CASTGQGDNEQFF. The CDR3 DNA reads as TGTGCCAGCACGGGACAGGGCGACAATGAGCAGTTCTTC.

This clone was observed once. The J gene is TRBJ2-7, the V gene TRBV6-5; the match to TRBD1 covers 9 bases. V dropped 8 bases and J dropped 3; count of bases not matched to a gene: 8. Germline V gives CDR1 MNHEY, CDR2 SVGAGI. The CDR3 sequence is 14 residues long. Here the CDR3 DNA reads TGTGCCAGCGCAAGACAGGGGGGGTACTACGAGCAGTACGTC. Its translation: CASARQGGYYEQYV.

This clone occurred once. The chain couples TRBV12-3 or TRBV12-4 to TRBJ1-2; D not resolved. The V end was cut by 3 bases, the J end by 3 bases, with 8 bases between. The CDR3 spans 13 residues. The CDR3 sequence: CASSLAGDYGYTF. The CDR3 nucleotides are TGTGCCAGCAGTTTGGCTGGGGACTATGGCTACACCTTC.

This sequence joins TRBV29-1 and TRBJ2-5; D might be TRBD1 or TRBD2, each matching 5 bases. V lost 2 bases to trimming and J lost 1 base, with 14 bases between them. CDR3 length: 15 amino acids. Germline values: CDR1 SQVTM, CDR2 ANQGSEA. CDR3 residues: CSVELLAGTQETQYF. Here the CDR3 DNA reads TGCAGCGTTGAACTCCTTGCAGGGACCCAAGAGACCCAGTACTTC. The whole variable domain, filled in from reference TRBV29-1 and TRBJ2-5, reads SAVISQKPSRDICQRGTSLTIQCQVDSQVTMMFWYRQQPGQSLTLIATANQGSEATYESGFVIDKFPISRPNLTFSTLTVSNMSPEDSSIYLCSVELLAGTQETQYFGPGTRLLVL.

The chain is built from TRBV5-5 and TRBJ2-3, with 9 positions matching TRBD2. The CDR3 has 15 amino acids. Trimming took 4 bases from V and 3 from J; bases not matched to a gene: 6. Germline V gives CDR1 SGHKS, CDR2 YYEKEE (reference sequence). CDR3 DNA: TGTGCCAGCAGCCGCGCGGGGGGGCGGACAGATACGCAGTATTTT. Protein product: CASSRAGGRTDTQYF.

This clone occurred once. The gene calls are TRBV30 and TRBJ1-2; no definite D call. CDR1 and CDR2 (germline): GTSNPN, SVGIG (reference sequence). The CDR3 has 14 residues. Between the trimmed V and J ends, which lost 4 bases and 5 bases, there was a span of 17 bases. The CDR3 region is CAWTNPGISYGYTF. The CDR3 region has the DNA TGTGCCTGGACCAATCCGGGGATTAGTTATGGCTACACCTTC.

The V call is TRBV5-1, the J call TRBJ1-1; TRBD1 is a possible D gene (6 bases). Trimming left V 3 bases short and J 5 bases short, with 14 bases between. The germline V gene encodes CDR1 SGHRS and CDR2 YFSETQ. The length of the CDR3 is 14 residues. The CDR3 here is CASSSGQGRTEAFF. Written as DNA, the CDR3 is TGCGCCAGCAGCTCCGGTCAGGGGAGGACTGAAGCTTTCTTT.

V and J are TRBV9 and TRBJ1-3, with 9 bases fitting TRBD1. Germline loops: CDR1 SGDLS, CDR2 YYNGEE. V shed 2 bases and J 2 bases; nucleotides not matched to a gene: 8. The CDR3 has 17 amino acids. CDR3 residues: CASSVRAGTGTGNTIYF. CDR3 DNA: TGTGCCAGCAGCGTGAGAGCCGGGACAGGGACTGGAAACACCATATATTTT.

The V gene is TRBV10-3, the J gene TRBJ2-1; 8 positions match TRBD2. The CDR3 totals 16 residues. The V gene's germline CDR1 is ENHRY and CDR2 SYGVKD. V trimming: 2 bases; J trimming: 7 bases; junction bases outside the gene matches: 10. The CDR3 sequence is CAISEPGSGGVNEQFF. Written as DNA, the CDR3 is TGTGCCATCAGTGAGCCCGGAAGCGGGGGTGTAAATGAGCAGTTCTTC.

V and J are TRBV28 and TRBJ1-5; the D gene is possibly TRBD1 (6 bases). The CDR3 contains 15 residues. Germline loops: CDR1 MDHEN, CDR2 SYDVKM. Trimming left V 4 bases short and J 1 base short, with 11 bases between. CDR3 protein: CASSSTGGSNQPQHF. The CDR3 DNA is TGTGCCAGCAGTTCGACAGGAGGGAGCAATCAGCCCCAGCATTTT.

CDR3 in amino acids: CASRLAGGYEQYF. The DNA of the CDR3 is TGTGCCAGCAGACTAGCGGGAGGCTACGAGCAGTACTTC. V gene TRBV6-5 combines with J gene TRBJ2-7; 12 positions match TRBD2. The junction had 0 bases not matched to a gene; V was cut back by 6 bases and J by 3 bases. CDR1 and CDR2 (germline): MNHEY, SVGAGI. The CDR3 sequence is 13 residues long.

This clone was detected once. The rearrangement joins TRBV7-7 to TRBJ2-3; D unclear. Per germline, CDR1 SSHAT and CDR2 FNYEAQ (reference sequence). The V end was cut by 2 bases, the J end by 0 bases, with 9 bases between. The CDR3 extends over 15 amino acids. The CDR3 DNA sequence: TGTGCCAGCAGCTTAAGTTCGGATAGCACAGATACGCAGTATTTT. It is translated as CASSLSSDSTDTQYF.

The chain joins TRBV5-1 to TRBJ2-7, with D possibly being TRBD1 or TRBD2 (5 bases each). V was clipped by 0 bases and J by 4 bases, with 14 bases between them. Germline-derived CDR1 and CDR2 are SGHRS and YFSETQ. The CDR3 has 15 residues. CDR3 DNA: TGCGCCAGCAGCTTGGAAGGGACCGATGAATACGAGCAGTACTTC. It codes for CASSLEGTDEYEQYF.

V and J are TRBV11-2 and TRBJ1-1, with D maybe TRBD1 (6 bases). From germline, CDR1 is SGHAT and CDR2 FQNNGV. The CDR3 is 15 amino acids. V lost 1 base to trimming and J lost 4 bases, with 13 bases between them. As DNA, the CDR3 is TGTGCCAGCAGCTTAGCCGGGGGCAGAGTCACTGAAGCTTTCTTT. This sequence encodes CASSLAGGRVTEAFF. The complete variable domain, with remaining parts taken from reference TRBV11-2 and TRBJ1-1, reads EAGVAQSPRYKIIEKRQSVAFWCNPISGHATLYWYQQILGQGPKLLIQFQNNGVVDDSQLPKDRFSAERLKGVDSTLKIQPAKLEDSAVYLCASSLAGGRVTEAFFGQGTRLTVV.

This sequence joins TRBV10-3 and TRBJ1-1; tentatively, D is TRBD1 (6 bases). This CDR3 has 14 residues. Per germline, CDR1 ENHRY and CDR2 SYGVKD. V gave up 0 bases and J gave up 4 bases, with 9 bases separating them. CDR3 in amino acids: CAISESRGGTEAFF. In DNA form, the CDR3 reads TGTGCCATCAGTGAGTCGAGGGGGGGCACTGAAGCTTTCTTT.

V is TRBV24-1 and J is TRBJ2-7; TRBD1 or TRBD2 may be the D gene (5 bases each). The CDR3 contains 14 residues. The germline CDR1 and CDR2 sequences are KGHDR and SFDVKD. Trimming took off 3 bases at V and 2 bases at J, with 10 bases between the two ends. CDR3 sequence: CATSDGGRAYEQYF. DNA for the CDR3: TGTGCCACCAGTGATGGGGGACGGGCCTACGAGCAGTACTTC.

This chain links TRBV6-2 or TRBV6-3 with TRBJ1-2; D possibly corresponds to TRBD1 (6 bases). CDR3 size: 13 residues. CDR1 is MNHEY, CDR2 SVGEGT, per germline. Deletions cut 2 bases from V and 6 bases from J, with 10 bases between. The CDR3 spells CASSYPGAHGYTF. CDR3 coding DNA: TGTGCCAGCAGTTACCCGGGGGCCCATGGCTACACCTTC.